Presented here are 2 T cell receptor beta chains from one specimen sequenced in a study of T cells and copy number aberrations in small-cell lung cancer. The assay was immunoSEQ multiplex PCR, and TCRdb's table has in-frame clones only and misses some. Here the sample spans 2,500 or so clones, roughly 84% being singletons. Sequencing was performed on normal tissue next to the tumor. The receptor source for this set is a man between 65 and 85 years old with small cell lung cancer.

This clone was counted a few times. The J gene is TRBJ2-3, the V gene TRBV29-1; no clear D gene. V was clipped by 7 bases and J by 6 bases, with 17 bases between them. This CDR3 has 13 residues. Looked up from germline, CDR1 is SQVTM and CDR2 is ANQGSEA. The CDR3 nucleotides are TGCAGCGACTTGGAGATTGGTAGGGATACGCAGTATTTT. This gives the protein CSDLEIGRDTQYF.

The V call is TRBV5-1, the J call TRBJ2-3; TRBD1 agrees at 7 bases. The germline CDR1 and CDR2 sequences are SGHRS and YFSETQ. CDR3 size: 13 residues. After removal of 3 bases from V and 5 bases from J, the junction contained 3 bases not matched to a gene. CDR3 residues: CASSYTGVDTQYF. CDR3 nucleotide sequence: TGCGCCAGCAGCTATACAGGGGTAGATACGCAGTATTTT.